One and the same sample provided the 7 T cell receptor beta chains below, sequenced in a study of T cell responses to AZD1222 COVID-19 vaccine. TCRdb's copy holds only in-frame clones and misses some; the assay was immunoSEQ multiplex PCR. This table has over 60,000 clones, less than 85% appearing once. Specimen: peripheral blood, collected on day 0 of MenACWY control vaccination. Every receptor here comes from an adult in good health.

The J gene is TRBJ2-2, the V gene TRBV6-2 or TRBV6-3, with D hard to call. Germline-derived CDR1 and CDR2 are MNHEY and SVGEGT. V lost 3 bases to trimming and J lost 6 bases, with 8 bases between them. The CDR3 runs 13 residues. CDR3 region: CASSYRSSGELFF. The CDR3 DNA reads TGTGCCAGCAGTTATAGGTCTTCCGGGGAGCTGTTTTTT.

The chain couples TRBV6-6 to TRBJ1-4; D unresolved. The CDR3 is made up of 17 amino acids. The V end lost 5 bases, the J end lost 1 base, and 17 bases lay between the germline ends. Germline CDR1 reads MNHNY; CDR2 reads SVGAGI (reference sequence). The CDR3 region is CASSHSSWEGTNEKLFF. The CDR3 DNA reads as TGTGCCAGCAGTCATTCATCCTGGGAAGGAACTAATGAAAAACTGTTTTTT.

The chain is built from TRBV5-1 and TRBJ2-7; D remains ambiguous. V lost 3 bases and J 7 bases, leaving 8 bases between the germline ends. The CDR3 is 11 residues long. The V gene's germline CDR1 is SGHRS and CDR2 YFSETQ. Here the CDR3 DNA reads TGCGCCAGCAGCTCTTTCGGAGAGCAGTACTTC. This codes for CASSSFGEQYF.

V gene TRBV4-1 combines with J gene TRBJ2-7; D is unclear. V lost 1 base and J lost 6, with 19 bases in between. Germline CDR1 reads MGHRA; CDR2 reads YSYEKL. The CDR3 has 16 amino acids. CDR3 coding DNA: TGCGCCAGCAGCCAAGGCCTGAACCCCCAGGATCGCGAGCAGTACTTC. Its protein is CASSQGLNPQDREQYF.

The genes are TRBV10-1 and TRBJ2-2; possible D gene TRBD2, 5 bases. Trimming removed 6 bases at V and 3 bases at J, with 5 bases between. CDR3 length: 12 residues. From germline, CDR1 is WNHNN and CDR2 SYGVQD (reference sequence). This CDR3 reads CASREDTGELFF. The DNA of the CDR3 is TGCGCCAGCAGGGAGGACACCGGGGAGCTGTTTTTT.

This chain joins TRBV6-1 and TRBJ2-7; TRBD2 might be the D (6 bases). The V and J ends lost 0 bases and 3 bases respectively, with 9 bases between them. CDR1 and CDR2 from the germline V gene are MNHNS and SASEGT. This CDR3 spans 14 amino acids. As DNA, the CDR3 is TGTGCCAGCAGTGAAGCGAGGGGACTCTACGAGCAGTACTTC. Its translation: CASSEARGLYEQYF.

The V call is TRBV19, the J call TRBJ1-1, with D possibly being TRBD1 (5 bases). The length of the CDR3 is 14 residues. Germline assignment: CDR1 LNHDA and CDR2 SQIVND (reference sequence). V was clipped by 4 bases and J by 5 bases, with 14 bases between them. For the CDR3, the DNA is TGTGCCAGTAGTAGGGGACGAGCGGAGACTGAAGCTTTCTTT. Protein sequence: CASSRGRAETEAFF.